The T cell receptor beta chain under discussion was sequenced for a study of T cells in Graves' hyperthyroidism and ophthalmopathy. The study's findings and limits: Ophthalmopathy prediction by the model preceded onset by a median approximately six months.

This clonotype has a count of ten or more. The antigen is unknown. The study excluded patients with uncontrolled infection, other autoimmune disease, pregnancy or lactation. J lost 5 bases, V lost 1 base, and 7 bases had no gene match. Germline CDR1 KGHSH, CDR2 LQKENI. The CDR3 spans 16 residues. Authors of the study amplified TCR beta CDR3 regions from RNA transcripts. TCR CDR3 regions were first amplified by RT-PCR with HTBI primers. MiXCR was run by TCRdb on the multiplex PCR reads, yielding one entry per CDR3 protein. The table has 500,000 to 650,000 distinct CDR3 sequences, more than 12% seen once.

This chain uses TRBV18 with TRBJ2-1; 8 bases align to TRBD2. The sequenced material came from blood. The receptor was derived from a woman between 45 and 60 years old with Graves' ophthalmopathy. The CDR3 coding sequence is TGTGCCAGCTCACCACTTCAAGCGGGAGCTGACAATGAGCAGTTCTTC. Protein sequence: CASSPLQAGADNEQFF.